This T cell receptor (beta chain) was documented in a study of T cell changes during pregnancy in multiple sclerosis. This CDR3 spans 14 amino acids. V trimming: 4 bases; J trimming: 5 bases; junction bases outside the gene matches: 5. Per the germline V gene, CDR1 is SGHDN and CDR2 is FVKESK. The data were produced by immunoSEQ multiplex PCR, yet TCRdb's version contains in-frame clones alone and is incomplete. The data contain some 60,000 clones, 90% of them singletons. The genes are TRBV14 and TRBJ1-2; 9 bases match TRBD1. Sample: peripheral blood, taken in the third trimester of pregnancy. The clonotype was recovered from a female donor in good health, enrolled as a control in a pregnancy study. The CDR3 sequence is CASSLRDREYGYTF. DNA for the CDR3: TGTGCCAGCAGCCTTCGGGACAGGGAGTATGGCTACACCTTC.